The source of this T cell receptor beta chain is a study of regulatory and conventional T cells in RAG deficiency. This clone was seen a few times. The antigen is not known. Trimming removed 4 bases at V and 6 bases at J, with 13 bases between. The CDR3 runs 14 residues. CDR1 MNHNY and CDR2 SVGAGI come from the germline V gene (reference sequence). The protocol was immunoSEQ multiplex PCR, while the TCRdb copy is restricted to in-frame clones and leaves out a portion. The sample contains roughly 34,000 clones, roughly three quarters of which appear only once. Conventional CD4+ T cells were sorted from blood as CD25-low CD127-high cells. Overall study findings and caveats: Shannon entropy fell and Simpson indices rose in RAG-deficient patients. Omenn patients showed >90% Treg-Tconv overlap and shorter CDR3 lengths. Omenn CD25-high CD127-low cells may be activated cells, not true Tregs.

The same sample was also studied in work on regulatory T cells. That source adds: Amplification used 52 TRBV primers and 13 TRBJ primers. Patient repertoires had restricted TRB V-J pairs and skewed V and J usage, most in Tregs.

The sequence derives from a human donor in good health. Sequencing was done on a sample of CD4+ effector T cells sorted from blood. The J gene is TRBJ1-5, the V gene TRBV6-6; perhaps TRBD1 as D (5 bases). The CDR3 loop is CASSSRVESQPQHF. The CDR3, as DNA: TGTGCCAGCAGTTCCAGGGTGGAGTCTCAGCCCCAGCATTTT.